This T cell receptor (beta chain) is drawn from a study of CD8 T cells in ankylosing spondylitis. This clonotype was counted at least ten times. Antigen: not known. The CDR3 runs 13 residues. Germline V gene sequence: CDR1 MDHEN, CDR2 SYDVKM. Trimming shortened V by 5 bases and J by 7 bases, and 12 bases separated the two germline ends. For TCR beta, libraries came from quantitative 5'-RACE with molecular barcodes. One entry per CDR3 protein results from TCRdb running MiXCR on the 5' RACE reads. The sample has about 500,000 distinct CDR3 sequences; 5.3% are singletons. Study-level points and caveats: In synovial fluid and blood from reactive arthritis, some motif variants were previously reported. Disease-linked clones proved CD8+ and comparatively uncommon in peripheral blood. Ankylosing spondylitis blood appeared to be characterized by a TCR beta motif of 8 or 9 highly homologous variants.

This receptor was obtained from a male donor with ankylosing spondylitis. The genes are TRBV28 and TRBJ2-1, with D perhaps matching TRBD1 (6 bases). Sequences were obtained from blood, either unsorted or a sorted T cell fraction (not recorded which). As DNA, the CDR3 is TGTGCCAGCAGTAACAGGGTTGGGAATGAGCAGTTCTTC. Its translation: CASSNRVGNEQFF.